Presented here are 18 T cell receptor beta chains from one specimen sequenced in a study of blood T cell repertoires in COVID-19 (dated by TCRdb to 2019 to 2021). Libraries were constructed by the immunoSEQ multiplex PCR assay. This immuneACCESS table, as held by TCRdb, lists in-frame sequences with V and J called but not all clones. Of the missing ones, under half trace to an unresolved V gene in checked studies; the others have no known cause. For this sample there are under 200,000 clones; about 80% appear just once. Less than 9.5% of the sample rests with the top ten. The source material was peripheral blood. The receptor source for this set is a man aged 55 to 70 with acute or convalescent COVID-19.

This chain connects TRBV6-5 to TRBJ1-1, with a weak D call TRBD1 (6 bases). CDR1 MNHEY and CDR2 SVGAGI come from the germline V gene. CDR3 length: 15 amino acids. Trimming took 5 bases from V and 2 from J, leaving 15 bases between them. The CDR3 DNA reads as TGTGCCAGCAGTACGGTGGGTGGGGGCAACACTGAAGCTTTCTTT. It is translated as CASSTVGGGNTEAFF.

The table lists this clone with a few counts. Other DNA sequences within the sample encode an identical CDR3. This chain uses TRBV7-2 with TRBJ2-2, with a weak D call TRBD2 (5 bases). Germline values: CDR1 SGHTA, CDR2 FQGNSA. The V and J ends lost 2 bases and 1 base respectively, with 11 bases between them. The length of the CDR3 is 16 residues. The DNA of the CDR3 is TGTGCCAGCAGCTTAACGGTAGCGAGGAACACCGGGGAGCTGTTTTTT. Encoded protein: CASSLTVARNTGELFF.

The J gene is TRBJ2-3, the V gene TRBV28, with 12 bases that match TRBD1. The CDR3 consists of 13 residues. The germline V gene has CDR1 MDHEN and CDR2 SYDVKM. Germline trimming cut 9 bases from V and 6 bases from J; bases unmatched to any gene: 4. CDR3 sequence (DNA): TGTGCCAGTGGGACAGGGGGCGCGGATACGCAGTATTTT. This gives the protein CASGTGGADTQYF.

The rearrangement joins TRBV5-4 to TRBJ2-1; D possibly corresponds to TRBD1 (6 bases). The germline CDR1 and CDR2 sequences are SGHNT and YYREEE (reference sequence). There are 12 residues in the CDR3. The V end was cut by 2 bases, the J end by 7 bases, with 7 bases between. CDR3 amino acids: CASSFGQNEQFF. The CDR3 DNA reads as TGTGCCAGCAGCTTTGGACAGAATGAGCAGTTCTTC.

The chain combines TRBV6-6 with TRBJ2-1; D possibly corresponds to TRBD1 (7 bases). CDR1 is MNHNY and CDR2 is SVGAGI in the germline V gene (reference sequence). Trimming cost V 2 bases and J 9 bases, with 20 bases left between them. CDR3 size: 16 residues. Here the CDR3 DNA reads TGTGCCAGCAGTTACCCGTCGGGGGTAGCAGGGGGTGAGCAGTTCTTC. This codes for CASSYPSGVAGGEQFF.

This sequence joins TRBV11-2 and TRBJ2-7, with D possibly TRBD2 on 6 matching bases. V lost 0 bases, J lost 5 bases, and 8 bases lay in between. CDR3 length: 13 residues. Per the germline V gene, CDR1 is SGHAT and CDR2 is FQNNGV. CDR3 residues: CASSLEDYHEQYF. The CDR3 DNA follows: TGTGCCAGCAGCTTAGAGGACTACCACGAGCAGTACTTC.

The chain has TRBV24-1 and TRBJ2-7, with TRBD1 matching over 9 bases. CDR3 length equals 15 residues. CDR1 and CDR2 (germline): KGHDR, SFDVKD. V gave up 5 bases and J gave up 6 bases; unmatched junction bases: 10. CDR3 region: CATSGGTGWTGEQYF. In DNA form, the CDR3 reads TGTGCCACCAGTGGCGGGACAGGGTGGACGGGCGAGCAGTACTTC.

This clone turned up a few times. J is TRBJ1-2 and V is TRBV27, with 9 bases fitting TRBD1. Looked up from germline, CDR1 is MNHEY and CDR2 is SMNVEV (reference sequence). V trimming: 5 bases; J trimming: 2 bases; junction bases outside the gene matches: 6. The CDR3 length is 15 residues. The CDR3: CASSNRDRENYGYTF. The CDR3 nucleotides are TGTGCCAGCAGTAACCGGGACAGGGAGAACTATGGCTACACCTTC.

The chain carries TRBV18 and TRBJ1-1; no definite D call. Germline CDR1 reads KGHSH; CDR2 reads LQKENI. The CDR3 consists of 14 residues. Trimming pared 0 bases from V and 1 base from J, leaving 6 bases between. This CDR3 is CASSPPMANTEAFF. CDR3 bases: TGTGCCAGCTCACCACCGATGGCGAACACTGAAGCTTTCTTT.

This chain's CDR3 is CAISGRDEKLFF. CDR3 in DNA: TGTGCCATCAGTGGCAGGGATGAAAAACTGTTTTTT. The rearrangement links TRBV10-3 to TRBJ1-4, with D perhaps TRBD1 (5 bases). Looked up from germline, CDR1 is ENHRY and CDR2 is SYGVKD. This CDR3 has 12 residues. Trimming cost V 4 bases and J 6 bases, with 6 bases left between them.

The V call is TRBV7-8, the J call TRBJ2-7, with 10 positions matching TRBD1. Germline loops: CDR1 SGHVS, CDR2 FQNEAQ. The CDR3 is 14 residues long. The V segment lost 3 bases and the J segment 5 bases; nucleotides outside the gene matches: 4. For the CDR3, the DNA is TGTGCCAGCAGCTTCCGGGACAGGGGCGACGAGCAGTACTTC. Protein product: CASSFRDRGDEQYF.

The V call is TRBV5-1, the J call TRBJ1-1; possible D gene TRBD1, 6 bases. The CDR3 is 16 amino acids. The germline V and J ends were trimmed by 0 bases and 3 bases, with 15 bases remaining between them. CDR1 is SGHRS, CDR2 YFSETQ, per germline. The CDR3 coding sequence is TGCGCCAGCAGCTTGGCCGAAAAGGGGGTATACACTGAAGCTTTCTTT. Translating it yields CASSLAEKGVYTEAFF.

The V and J genes are TRBV10-2 and TRBJ2-1, with D uncertain. This CDR3 region has 16 residues. V was clipped by 2 bases and J by 0 bases, with 11 bases between them. In germline, CDR1 is WSHSY, CDR2 SAAADI. The CDR3 sequence is CASSEPPASSYNEQFF. CDR3 DNA: TGCGCCAGCAGTGAGCCCCCGGCTAGCTCCTACAATGAGCAGTTCTTC.

The chain links TRBV5-1 to TRBJ2-1; TRBD1 is a possible D gene (6 bases). V was clipped by 0 bases and J by 0 bases, with 10 bases between them. Germline-derived CDR1 and CDR2 are SGHRS and YFSETQ. The CDR3 runs to 16 residues. The CDR3 nucleotides are TGCGCCAGCAGCTTGGCAGGGGAGAACTCCTACAATGAGCAGTTCTTC. This gives the protein CASSLAGENSYNEQFF.

This clone was observed a single time. The chain is built from TRBV19 and TRBJ1-2; D is unclear. The V end was cut by 5 bases, the J end by 7 bases, with 17 bases between. Germline lookup yields CDR1 LNHDA and CDR2 SQIVND (reference sequence). The CDR3 length is 14 residues. Written as DNA, the CDR3 is TGTGCCAGTAGTTTGGACTCACAAGGGCGTGGCTACACCTTC. Amino acids: CASSLDSQGRGYTF.

The genes are TRBV5-1 and TRBJ2-2, with D perhaps TRBD1 (5 bases). There are 14 residues in the CDR3. Deletions cut 4 bases from V and 5 bases from J, with 12 bases between. Per germline, CDR1 SGHRS and CDR2 YFSETQ. CDR3 residues: CASSRQPQTGELFF. The CDR3 nucleotides read TGCGCCAGCAGCCGACAGCCTCAGACCGGGGAGCTGTTTTTT.

This clone was counted between two and nine times. The rearrangement joins TRBV7-2 to TRBJ2-1; TRBD1 agrees at 11 bases. The CDR3 is 15 amino acids. The junction had 7 bases not matched to a gene; V was cut back by 5 bases and J by 7 bases. Germline values: CDR1 SGHTA, CDR2 FQGNSA. The CDR3 spells CASSTGRDRGNEQFF. The CDR3 DNA reads TGTGCCAGCAGCACCGGTCGGGACAGGGGGAATGAGCAGTTCTTC.

The CDR3 region has the DNA TGTGCCAGCAGCTCAAGGGGACAGGGGGATGGCTACACCTTC. It encodes CASSSRGQGDGYTF. The chain has TRBV7-3 and TRBJ1-2; 11 bases are shared with TRBD1. The CDR3 extends over 14 amino acids. Germline values: CDR1 SGHTA, CDR2 FQGTGA. J lost 6 bases, V lost 4 bases, and 4 bases had no gene match.